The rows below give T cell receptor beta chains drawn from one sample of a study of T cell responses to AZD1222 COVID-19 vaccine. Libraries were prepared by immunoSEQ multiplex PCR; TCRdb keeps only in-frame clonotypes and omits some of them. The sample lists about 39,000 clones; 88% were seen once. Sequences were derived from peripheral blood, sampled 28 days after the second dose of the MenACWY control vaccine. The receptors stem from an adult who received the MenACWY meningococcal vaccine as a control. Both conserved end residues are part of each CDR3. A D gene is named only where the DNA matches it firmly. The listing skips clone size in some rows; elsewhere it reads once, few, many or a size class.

cdr3_nt: TGTGCCAGCAGCTTACTAGCGGGAGGTACCGGGGAGCTGTTTTTT
cdr3_aa: CASSLLAGGTGELFF
v_call: TRBV5-8
j_call: TRBJ2-2
clone_size: once
d_call: TRBD2

cdr3_nt: TGCAGTGCTAGTGGTCAGGGAGACACTGAAGCTTTCTTT
cdr3_aa: CSASGQGDTEAFF
v_call: TRBV20-1
j_call: TRBJ1-1
clone_size: .
d_call: .

cdr3_nt: TGTGCCAGCAGCAGGGGGAGATCCTACAATGAGCAGTTCTTC
cdr3_aa: CASSRGRSYNEQFF
v_call: TRBV7-2
j_call: TRBJ2-1
clone_size: .
d_call: .

cdr3_nt: TGTGCCTGGAGTGTGTTGCTAGCGGCAACCACAGATACGCAGTATTTT
cdr3_aa: CAWSVLLAATTDTQYF
v_call: TRBV30
j_call: TRBJ2-3
clone_size: .
d_call: TRBD2

cdr3_nt: TGTGCCAGCAGTTTCCGGAATGGGAATGAAAAACTGTTTTTT
cdr3_aa: CASSFRNGNEKLFF
v_call: TRBV27
j_call: TRBJ1-4
clone_size: .
d_call: .

cdr3_nt: TGCGCCAGCAGCCTTGAAGGAAACGGGAATCAGCCCCAGCATTTT
cdr3_aa: CASSLEGNGNQPQHF
v_call: TRBV5-1
j_call: TRBJ1-5
clone_size: few
d_call: .

cdr3_nt: TGTGCCAGCAGCTTAGGTGTCAGAGGCTACACCTTC
cdr3_aa: CASSLGVRGYTF
v_call: TRBV7-9
j_call: TRBJ1-2
clone_size: .
d_call: .

cdr3_nt: TGTGCCAGCAGTGAATCTGTCCTCGTCGGAAACACCATATATTTT
cdr3_aa: CASSESVLVGNTIYF
v_call: TRBV25-1
j_call: TRBJ1-3
clone_size: .
d_call: .

cdr3_nt: TGTGCCAGCAGCTTACGAGGGGGCAATCAGCCCCAGCATTTT
cdr3_aa: CASSLRGGNQPQHF
v_call: TRBV11-2
j_call: TRBJ1-5
clone_size: .
d_call: .

cdr3_nt: TGTGCCAGCAGTTTACTTCTCTATAATTCACCCCTCCACTTT
cdr3_aa: CASSLLLYNSPLHF
v_call: TRBV27
j_call: TRBJ1-6
clone_size: .
d_call: .

cdr3_nt: TGTGCCAGCAGCCTAGCGGGAGGGCGGTTGAATGAGCAGTTCTTC
cdr3_aa: CASSLAGGRLNEQFF
v_call: TRBV7-9
j_call: TRBJ2-1
clone_size: .
d_call: TRBD2

cdr3_nt: TGTGCCAGCAGCTCGGGGCCCATGGGCACAGATACGCAGTATTTT
cdr3_aa: CASSSGPMGTDTQYF
v_call: TRBV11-2
j_call: TRBJ2-3
clone_size: .
d_call: .

cdr3_nt: TGTGCCAGCAGCTTGGAAGGCCGTAGTCAGTATTTT
cdr3_aa: CASSLEGRSQYF
v_call: TRBV5-4
j_call: TRBJ2-3
clone_size: .
d_call: .

cdr3_nt: TGTGCCAGCAGGGACAGCAGAACCTACGAGCAGTACTTC
cdr3_aa: CASRDSRTYEQYF
v_call: TRBV3-1/TRBV3-2
j_call: TRBJ2-7
clone_size: .
d_call: .

cdr3_nt: TGCGCCAGCAGTCACCCCAGGGCGGGTCGGGACAAAAACATTCAGTACTTC
cdr3_aa: CASSHPRAGRDKNIQYF
v_call: TRBV23-1
j_call: TRBJ2-4
clone_size: once
d_call: .

cdr3_nt: TGCAGCGCTGACCGCCCCACTACGAAAGTTGTCAACTTC
cdr3_aa: CSADRPTTKVVNF
v_call: TRBV29-1
j_call: TRBJ2-7
clone_size: .
d_call: .

cdr3_nt: TGTGCCAGCAGCTTACAGGGTACCACTGAAGCTTTCTTT
cdr3_aa: CASSLQGTTEAFF
v_call: TRBV7-3
j_call: TRBJ1-1
clone_size: .
d_call: .

cdr3_nt: TGTGCCAGCAGCTCCCGTTCTGGACCGGAAGGGCAGTACTTC
cdr3_aa: CASSSRSGPEGQYF
v_call: TRBV14
j_call: TRBJ2-7
clone_size: .
d_call: .

cdr3_nt: TGTGCCAGCAGAAAACCACCGGGACTAGCCGTGCGATCCCAAGAGACCCAGTACTTC
cdr3_aa: CASRKPPGLAVRSQETQYF
v_call: TRBV7-9
j_call: TRBJ2-5
clone_size: .
d_call: TRBD2

cdr3_nt: TGCGCCAGCAGCCAAGAGGGGGGCTACACCTTC
cdr3_aa: CASSQEGGYTF
v_call: TRBV4-1
j_call: TRBJ1-2
clone_size: .
d_call: .

cdr3_nt: TGTGCCAGCAGCCAAGGAAGCCTACTAGCGGGAGCGAACACCGGGGAGCTGTTTTTT
cdr3_aa: CASSQGSLLAGANTGELFF
v_call: TRBV4-2
j_call: TRBJ2-2
clone_size: .
d_call: TRBD2

cdr3_nt: TGTGCCAGCACCCAGAACACTGAAGCTTTCTTT
cdr3_aa: CASTQNTEAFF
v_call: TRBV4-2
j_call: TRBJ1-1
clone_size: .
d_call: .

cdr3_nt: TGTGCCAGCAGCCCCCGACTAGCGGGGGTGCCACAACGTACGCAGTATTTT
cdr3_aa: CASSPRLAGVPQRTQYF
v_call: TRBV5-4
j_call: TRBJ2-3
clone_size: .
d_call: TRBD2

cdr3_nt: TGTGCCAGCAGCTTGGTACAGGGACTAGCGGGGCCCCGGAATGAGCAGTTCTTC
cdr3_aa: CASSLVQGLAGPRNEQFF
v_call: TRBV5-5
j_call: TRBJ2-1
clone_size: .
d_call: TRBD2

cdr3_nt: TGCAGTGCTAGTTTCGGGGAGGTCTTCAATGAGCAGTTCTTC
cdr3_aa: CSASFGEVFNEQFF
v_call: TRBV20-1
j_call: TRBJ2-1
clone_size: .
d_call: .

cdr3_nt: TGTGCCATCAGTGAGCTCCAGTCCCACGAGCAGTACTTC
cdr3_aa: CAISELQSHEQYF
v_call: TRBV10-3
j_call: TRBJ2-7
clone_size: .
d_call: .

cdr3_nt: TGTGCCTGGAGCCAACAAGGACTAGCGGGAGGACGGTACTCCTACGAGCAGTACTTC
cdr3_aa: CAWSQQGLAGGRYSYEQYF
v_call: TRBV30
j_call: TRBJ2-7
clone_size: .
d_call: TRBD2

cdr3_nt: TGTGCCAGCAGCTTAGGAGGAGCCCCCAATCAGCCCCAGCATTTT
cdr3_aa: CASSLGGAPNQPQHF
v_call: TRBV11-2
j_call: TRBJ1-5
clone_size: .
d_call: .

cdr3_nt: TGTGCCAGCAGTGAAACAGGACAGAAAAACACTGAAGCTTTCTTT
cdr3_aa: CASSETGQKNTEAFF
v_call: TRBV2
j_call: TRBJ1-1
clone_size: .
d_call: .

cdr3_nt: TGTGCCAGCAGCCGAGGGGTCCAGGGTAGCCAGCCCCAGCATTTT
cdr3_aa: CASSRGVQGSQPQHF
v_call: TRBV3-1/TRBV3-2
j_call: TRBJ1-5
clone_size: .
d_call: .

cdr3_nt: TGTGCCAGCAGCTTATCTCCAGGATCCGTAAATGAGCAGTTCTTC
cdr3_aa: CASSLSPGSVNEQFF
v_call: TRBV7-7
j_call: TRBJ2-1
clone_size: .
d_call: .

cdr3_nt: TGTGCCAGCAGTGTTTCCGGGACAGGGGGCACAGATACGCAGTATTTT
cdr3_aa: CASSVSGTGGTDTQYF
v_call: TRBV2
j_call: TRBJ2-3
clone_size: .
d_call: TRBD1

cdr3_nt: TGTGCCAGCAGCCCGCTAGCGGGGGGTTACAATGAGCAGTTCTTC
cdr3_aa: CASSPLAGGYNEQFF
v_call: TRBV7-9
j_call: TRBJ2-1
clone_size: .
d_call: TRBD2

cdr3_nt: TGCGCCAGCAGCTCGCGACTAGCGGGAGGGATGGATACGCAGTATTTT
cdr3_aa: CASSSRLAGGMDTQYF
v_call: TRBV5-1
j_call: TRBJ2-3
clone_size: .
d_call: TRBD2

cdr3_nt: TGCGCCAGCAGCCCCGCGGGACAGTCCTACAATGAGCAGTTCTTC
cdr3_aa: CASSPAGQSYNEQFF
v_call: TRBV4-1
j_call: TRBJ2-1
clone_size: .
d_call: .

cdr3_nt: TGTGCCAGCAGCGAAGCTAGTGGACAGGAACTTGAGCAGTTCTTC
cdr3_aa: CASSEASGQELEQFF
v_call: TRBV4-2
j_call: TRBJ2-1
clone_size: .
d_call: TRBD1

cdr3_nt: TGTGCCAGCAGACAGCTCATGAACACTGAAGCTTTCTTT
cdr3_aa: CASRQLMNTEAFF
v_call: TRBV12-3/TRBV12-4
j_call: TRBJ1-1
clone_size: .
d_call: .

cdr3_nt: TGTGCCAGCGAAAACAGGTTGAACACTGAAGCTTTCTTT
cdr3_aa: CASENRLNTEAFF
v_call: TRBV5-4
j_call: TRBJ1-1
clone_size: .
d_call: .

cdr3_nt: TGTGCCAGCAGCGTAGGAGGCAGGAACTATGGCTACACCTTC
cdr3_aa: CASSVGGRNYGYTF
v_call: TRBV9
j_call: TRBJ1-2
clone_size: .
d_call: .

cdr3_nt: TGCGCCAGCAGCTTCGGGGATTCTAACTATGGCTACACCTTC
cdr3_aa: CASSFGDSNYGYTF
v_call: TRBV5-1
j_call: TRBJ1-2
clone_size: .
d_call: .

cdr3_nt: TGTGCCAGCAGCCTCAGCTCCTACGAGCAGTACTTC
cdr3_aa: CASSLSSYEQYF
v_call: TRBV11-2
j_call: TRBJ2-7
clone_size: .
d_call: .

cdr3_nt: TGTGCCAGCACCCGAGTGGAGGCAGATACGCAGTATTTT
cdr3_aa: CASTRVEADTQYF
v_call: TRBV2
j_call: TRBJ2-3
clone_size: .
d_call: .

cdr3_nt: TGCGCCAGCAGCATCGGGACAAGGGCTCACGAGCAGTACTTC
cdr3_aa: CASSIGTRAHEQYF
v_call: TRBV5-1
j_call: TRBJ2-7
clone_size: .
d_call: .

cdr3_nt: TGCAGCGCTGCTCAGGGGGCGGATGAGGGAGAGACCCAGTACTTC
cdr3_aa: CSAAQGADEGETQYF
v_call: TRBV29-1
j_call: TRBJ2-5
clone_size: .
d_call: TRBD1

cdr3_nt: TGTGCCTGGAGTCACCTGGGGACTACTGGGGGGGAGCTGTTTTTT
cdr3_aa: CAWSHLGTTGGELFF
v_call: TRBV30
j_call: TRBJ2-2
clone_size: .
d_call: TRBD2

cdr3_nt: TGTGCCAGCAGCGTCTGGCAAGGGGAGACCCAGTACTTC
cdr3_aa: CASSVWQGETQYF
v_call: TRBV9
j_call: TRBJ2-5
clone_size: once
d_call: .

cdr3_nt: TGTGCCAGCAGTTTGGCCGGGTACAATGAGCAGTTCTTC
cdr3_aa: CASSLAGYNEQFF
v_call: TRBV27
j_call: TRBJ2-1
clone_size: once
d_call: .

cdr3_nt: TGCGCCAGCAGCTTAGCCCTCTCCGGGGAGCTGTTTTTT
cdr3_aa: CASSLALSGELFF
v_call: TRBV5-1
j_call: TRBJ2-2
clone_size: .
d_call: .

cdr3_nt: TGTGCCAGCAGTTCCAATATACCTGGCGCTGGTCAGCCCCAGCATTTT
cdr3_aa: CASSSNIPGAGQPQHF
v_call: TRBV28
j_call: TRBJ1-5
clone_size: .
d_call: .

cdr3_nt: TGTGCCAGCAGTCCCCCGCTAGCGGGAGTGGGCGAGCAGTACTTC
cdr3_aa: CASSPPLAGVGEQYF
v_call: TRBV28
j_call: TRBJ2-7
clone_size: .
d_call: TRBD2

cdr3_nt: TGTGCCATCCGGGCAGCGAACACTGAAGCTTTCTTT
cdr3_aa: CAIRAANTEAFF
v_call: TRBV10-3
j_call: TRBJ1-1
clone_size: .
d_call: .

cdr3_nt: TGTGCCAGTAGTACTACAGGGGCAACTAATGAAAAACTGTTTTTT
cdr3_aa: CASSTTGATNEKLFF
v_call: TRBV19
j_call: TRBJ1-4
clone_size: .
d_call: TRBD1

cdr3_nt: TGCGCCAGCCGCAGGGACAATAAGGGCAATGAGCAGTTCTTC
cdr3_aa: CASRRDNKGNEQFF
v_call: TRBV5-1
j_call: TRBJ2-1
clone_size: .
d_call: .

cdr3_nt: TGCGCCAGCAGCTTGGGCCCGGGCCAAGAGACCCAGTACTTC
cdr3_aa: CASSLGPGQETQYF
v_call: TRBV5-1
j_call: TRBJ2-5
clone_size: .
d_call: .

cdr3_nt: TGTGCCAGCTCAACGAACACAGGGAACACTGAAGCTTTCTTT
cdr3_aa: CASSTNTGNTEAFF
v_call: TRBV18
j_call: TRBJ1-1
clone_size: .
d_call: .

cdr3_nt: TGTGCCAGCAGCGTAGTGGACCTACTATACCCAGATACGCAGTATTTT
cdr3_aa: CASSVVDLLYPDTQYF
v_call: TRBV9
j_call: TRBJ2-3
clone_size: .
d_call: .

cdr3_nt: TGTGCCTCGCGGGTCCTAAACACCATATATTTT
cdr3_aa: CASRVLNTIYF
v_call: TRBV19
j_call: TRBJ1-3
clone_size: .
d_call: .

cdr3_nt: TGTGCCAGCAGCCGGAATAGCGGGTCCCGTTCCGGGGAGCTGTTTTTT
cdr3_aa: CASSRNSGSRSGELFF
v_call: TRBV5-4
j_call: TRBJ2-2
clone_size: .
d_call: TRBD2

cdr3_nt: TGTGCCAGTAGTTCGTGGACTAGCGGGTCTTACAATGAGCAGTTCTTC
cdr3_aa: CASSSWTSGSYNEQFF
v_call: TRBV19
j_call: TRBJ2-1
clone_size: .
d_call: TRBD2

cdr3_nt: TGTGCCAGCAGCTCCCGGGTCCTTAATTCACCCCTCCACTTT
cdr3_aa: CASSSRVLNSPLHF
v_call: TRBV19
j_call: TRBJ1-6
clone_size: .
d_call: .